Listed below are T cell receptor beta chains from one sample, sequenced in a study. From the RT-PCR reads, TCRdb called clonotypes with MiXCR, one entry per CDR3 protein. The sample has around 700,000 distinct CDR3 sequences; about 14% are singletons. Sequences were obtained from memory CD4+ T cells from blood. The receptors derive from a female donor in good health, serving as a healthy control. The CDR3 runs from the conserved cysteine through the conserved F or W.

cdr3_aa v_call cdr3_length j_call
CSARALGEKLFF TRBV20-1 12 TRBJ1-4
CASSPSTGGNEQFF TRBV5-1 14 TRBJ2-1
CASSPGDWSSYNEQFF TRBV27 16 TRBJ2-1
CASSSQQVHEQYF TRBV5-5 13 TRBJ2-7
CASSARGDRGVNEQFF TRBV7-9 16 TRBJ2-1
CASSLDRAHYYGYTF TRBV12-3/TRBV12-4 15 TRBJ1-2
CASSFGVNEKLFF TRBV5-1 13 TRBJ1-4
CASRSTGSLETQYF TRBV12-3/TRBV12-4 14 TRBJ2-5
CASREDDNEQFF TRBV11-2 12 TRBJ2-1
CAISKDRGPTGELFF TRBV10-3 15 TRBJ2-2
CASVNRLETQYF TRBV6-2/TRBV6-3 12 TRBJ2-5
CATRDNGYTF TRBV24-1 10 TRBJ1-2
CASSLSSGLVGEQYF TRBV27 15 TRBJ2-7
CASSQEGGRAYQETQYF TRBV4-2 17 TRBJ2-5
CASRDRDSGNTIYF TRBV6-5 14 TRBJ1-3
CAIWDSYGYTF TRBV10-3 11 TRBJ1-2
CASSVGRITTNEKLFF TRBV9 16 TRBJ1-4
CASSRTRDYGYTF TRBV6-5 13 TRBJ1-2
CASSQSGSHEQYF TRBV27 13 TRBJ2-7
CASSPARGISGANVLTF TRBV13 17 TRBJ2-6
CASSLGQGSGSPLHF TRBV5-4 15 TRBJ1-6
CSASEPGLAFQFF TRBV20-1 13 TRBJ2-1
CASSFAPYGYTF TRBV12-3/TRBV12-4 12 TRBJ1-2
CSASQDIYGYTF TRBV29-1 12 TRBJ1-2
CASSRTRGQGADTQYF TRBV5-1 16 TRBJ2-3
CSAILPGRKNTEAFF TRBV20-1 15 TRBJ1-1
CASSLTSGQGLYEQYF TRBV11-2 16 TRBJ2-7
CASSLSRAGHEQYF TRBV5-1 14 TRBJ2-7
CASTPLVSSGVISYEQYF TRBV7-9 18 TRBJ2-7
CATSLNYEQFF TRBV15 11 TRBJ2-1
CASVLVGTGGRYEQYF TRBV7-2 16 TRBJ2-7
CASSQLGLQETQYF TRBV4-3 14 TRBJ2-5
CASSPVGGSSTDTQYF TRBV12-3/TRBV12-4 16 TRBJ2-3
CASSQDPLAGETQYF TRBV4-2 15 TRBJ2-5
CAWDHDGGFEKLFF TRBV30 14 TRBJ1-4
CATSDPHYGYTF TRBV24-1 12 TRBJ1-2
CASSYIGGLKQETQYF TRBV6-5 16 TRBJ2-5
CASSLGGREGYTF TRBV7-2 13 TRBJ1-2
CSARGLQGPGANVLTF TRBV20-1 16 TRBJ2-6
CASTRDSSEETQYF TRBV5-1 14 TRBJ2-5
CASSPSGQGNSPLHF TRBV12-3/TRBV12-4 15 TRBJ1-6
CASSLRRGSADTQYF TRBV5-1 15 TRBJ2-3
CATQSKAGVYNEQFF TRBV24-1 15 TRBJ2-1
CASSQIGGSGANVLTF TRBV3-1 16 TRBJ2-6
CASSFSGQNTEAFF TRBV12-3/TRBV12-4 14 TRBJ1-1
CAWSYGHSGQGRETQYF TRBV30 17 TRBJ2-5
CASSFVSGALTDTQYF TRBV7-2 16 TRBJ2-3
CASSLPRTSREPDTQYF TRBV3-1 17 TRBJ2-3
CASSPAGTPYYEQYF TRBV7-2 15 TRBJ2-7
CASSQDGRVLGSYGYTF TRBV3-1 17 TRBJ1-2
CASSQPLGRVYEQYF TRBV14 15 TRBJ2-7
CATSDPSKTGELFF TRBV24-1 14 TRBJ2-2
CSAEHRGVETQYF TRBV20-1 13 TRBJ2-5
CASRDFQGEGSNEKLFF TRBV5-1 17 TRBJ1-4
CASSGQEVSQPQHF TRBV6-1 14 TRBJ1-5
CSARDDRDRTEAFF TRBV20-1 14 TRBJ1-1
CASSLGEGLSGNTIYF TRBV13 16 TRBJ1-3
CASSLVGLEYNEQFF TRBV7-2 15 TRBJ2-1
CASSLNFAATSPLHF TRBV5-5 15 TRBJ1-6